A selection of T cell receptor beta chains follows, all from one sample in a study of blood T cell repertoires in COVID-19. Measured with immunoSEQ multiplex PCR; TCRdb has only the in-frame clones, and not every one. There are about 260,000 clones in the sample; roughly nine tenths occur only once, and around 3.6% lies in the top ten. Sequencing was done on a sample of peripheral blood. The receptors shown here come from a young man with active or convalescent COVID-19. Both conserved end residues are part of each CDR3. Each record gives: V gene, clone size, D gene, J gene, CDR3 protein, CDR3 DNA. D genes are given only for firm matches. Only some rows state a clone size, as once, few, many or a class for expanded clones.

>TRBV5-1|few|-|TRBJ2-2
CASSPRTESTGELFF
TGCGCCAGCAGCCCCAGGACTGAGAGCACCGGGGAGCTGTTTTTT
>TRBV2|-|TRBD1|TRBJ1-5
CASGTQGVNQPQHF
TGTGCCAGCGGGACTCAGGGGGTCAATCAGCCCCAGCATTTT
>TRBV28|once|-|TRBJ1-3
CASSPPALWGNTIYF
TGTGCCAGCAGCCCCCCCGCGCTTTGGGGAAACACCATATATTTT
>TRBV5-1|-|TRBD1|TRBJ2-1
CASSTGQTFNEQFF
TGCGCCAGCAGCACGGGACAGACTTTCAATGAGCAGTTCTTC
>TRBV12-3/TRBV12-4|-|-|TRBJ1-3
CASSFGAGNTIYF
TGTGCCAGCAGTTTTGGGGCAGGAAACACCATATATTTT
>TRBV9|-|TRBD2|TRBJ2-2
CASSPTSVGELFF
TGTGCCAGCAGCCCCACTAGCGTCGGGGAGCTGTTTTTT
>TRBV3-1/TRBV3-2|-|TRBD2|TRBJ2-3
CASSRTQTSGDPDTQYF
TGTGCCAGCAGCCGAACGCAGACTAGCGGGGATCCAGATACGCAGTATTTT
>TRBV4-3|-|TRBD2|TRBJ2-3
CASSQDGLAGIGTDTQYF
TGCGCCAGCAGCCAGGACGGACTAGCGGGAATTGGCACAGATACGCAGTATTTT
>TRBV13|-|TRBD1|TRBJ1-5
CASSVGGGQPQHF
TGTGCCAGCAGCGTAGGGGGCGGGCAGCCCCAGCATTTT
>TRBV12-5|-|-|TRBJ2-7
CASGLGLTGYEQYF
TGTGCTAGTGGTTTAGGGCTGACAGGCTACGAGCAGTACTTC
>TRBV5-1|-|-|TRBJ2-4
CASSLVREDIQYF
TGCGCCAGCAGCTTGGTCAGGGAGGACATTCAGTACTTC
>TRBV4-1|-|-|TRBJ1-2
CASSQVWSNYGYTF
TGCGCCAGCAGCCAAGTATGGAGTAACTATGGCTACACCTTC
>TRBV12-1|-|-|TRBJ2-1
CASSSLPFRTGEDEQFF
TGTGCCAGCAGCTCCTTGCCCTTTAGGACAGGGGAGGATGAGCAGTTCTTC
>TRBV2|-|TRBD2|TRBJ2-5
CASKNALAEETQYF
TGTGCCAGCAAAAATGCCCTAGCGGAAGAGACCCAGTACTTC
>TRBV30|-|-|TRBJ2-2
CAWSFANTGELFF
TGTGCCTGGAGTTTCGCGAACACCGGGGAGCTGTTTTTT
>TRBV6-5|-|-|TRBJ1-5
CASSYSAGNQPQHF
TGTGCCAGCAGTTACTCAGCGGGGAATCAGCCCCAGCATTTT
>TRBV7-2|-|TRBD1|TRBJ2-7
CASSWDRGAEQYF
TGTGCCAGCAGCTGGGACAGGGGGGCCGAGCAGTACTTC
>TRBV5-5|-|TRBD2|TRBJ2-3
CASSPLAGGPADTQYF
TGTGCCAGCAGCCCTTTAGCGGGGGGGCCCGCAGATACGCAGTATTTT
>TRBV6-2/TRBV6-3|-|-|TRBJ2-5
CASSYLSKETQYF
TGTGCCAGCAGTTATCTATCTAAAGAGACCCAGTACTTC
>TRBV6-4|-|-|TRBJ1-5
CASRLRDNINQPQHF
TGTGCCAGCAGACTCCGGGACAACATAAATCAGCCCCAGCATTTT
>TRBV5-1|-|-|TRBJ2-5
CASSLFGFGETQYF
TGCGCCAGCAGCTTGTTTGGATTCGGGGAGACCCAGTACTTC
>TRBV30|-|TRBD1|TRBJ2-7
CAWSDLQGLAEQYF
TGTGCCTGGAGTGACCTACAGGGGTTGGCCGAGCAGTACTTC
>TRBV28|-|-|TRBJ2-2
CASSPVSGELFF
TGTGCCAGCAGCCCTGTGTCCGGGGAGCTGTTTTTT
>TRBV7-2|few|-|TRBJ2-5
CASSLRRNQETQYF
TGTGCCAGCAGCTTACGTAGAAACCAAGAGACCCAGTACTTC
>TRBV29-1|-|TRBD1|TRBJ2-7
CSVVRTGVDEQYF
TGCAGCGTTGTAAGAACAGGGGTCGACGAGCAGTACTTC
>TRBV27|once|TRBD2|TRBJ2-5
CASSSLGGAEETQYF
TGTGCCAGCAGTTCCCTCGGGGGGGCAGAAGAGACCCAGTACTTC
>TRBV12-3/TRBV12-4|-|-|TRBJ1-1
CASSLSGGVAAFF
TGTGCCAGCAGTTTAAGCGGCGGAGTGGCCGCTTTCTTT
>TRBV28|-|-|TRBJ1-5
CASSPGGGNQPQHF
TGTGCCAGCAGCCCGGGGGGGGGAAATCAGCCCCAGCATTTT
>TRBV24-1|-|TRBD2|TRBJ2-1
CATSDTSGYNEQFF
TGTGCCACCAGTGATACTAGCGGCTACAATGAGCAGTTCTTC
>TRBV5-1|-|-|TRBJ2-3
CASSLDGPTQGDTQYF
TGCGCCAGCAGCTTGGATGGACCGACGCAGGGAGATACGCAGTATTTT
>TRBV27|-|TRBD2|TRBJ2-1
CASSSPLSGGPRNEQFF
TGTGCCAGCAGTTCCCCTTTGTCGGGGGGGCCCAGGAATGAGCAGTTCTTC
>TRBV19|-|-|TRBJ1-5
CASNYQPQHF
TGTGCCAGCAACTATCAGCCCCAGCATTTT
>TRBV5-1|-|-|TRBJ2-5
CASSPPSSVGETQYF
TGCGCCAGCAGCCCTCCCTCCTCGGTCGGGGAGACCCAGTACTTC
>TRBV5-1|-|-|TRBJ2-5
CASSLAAGRETQYF
TGCGCCAGCAGCTTGGCCGCGGGAAGGGAGACCCAGTACTTC
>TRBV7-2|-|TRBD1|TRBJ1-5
CASSPGTGGDNQPQHF
TGTGCCAGCAGCCCAGGGACAGGGGGAGACAATCAGCCCCAGCATTTT
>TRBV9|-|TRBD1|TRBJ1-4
CASSAARAGGIGEKLFF
TGTGCCAGCAGTGCCGCCCGGGCAGGGGGCATAGGCGAAAAACTGTTTTTT
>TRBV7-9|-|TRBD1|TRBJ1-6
CASSLPLVSGGNNSPLHF
TGTGCCAGCAGCTTACCTCTTGTTTCAGGGGGTAATAATTCACCCCTCCACTTT
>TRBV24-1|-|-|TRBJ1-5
CATSDLPWGDRHF
TGTGCCACCAGTGACTTGCCGTGGGGGGATAGGCATTTT